The rows below give T cell receptor beta chains drawn from one sample of a study of T cells expressing NK-cell markers. Reprocessing the 5' RACE reads, TCRdb reports a single entry for every CDR3 protein and omits DNA. The table for this sample gives about 380,000 distinct CDR3 sequences. Input material: blood T cells: a sorted CD56 or NKG2C T cell subset, CD4+ or CD8+ T cells, or bulk PBMC T cells (not recorded which). The receptors were gathered from a man between 18 and 69 years old in good health. The CDR3 runs from the conserved cysteine through the conserved F or W.

TRBV6-2/TRBV6-3,TRBJ2-3,CASSSWTDTQYF
TRBV2,TRBJ2-7,CASRTPGTGSDEQYF
TRBV11-2,TRBJ1-5,CASSLGGTGRGQPQHF
TRBV20-1,TRBJ1-4,CSASGQGAGVGEKLFF
TRBV6-1,TRBJ2-3,CASMKRGRADTQYF
TRBV5-1,TRBJ2-3,CASSRTGALTHTDTQYF
TRBV11-2,TRBJ2-1,CASSTRGSGGVSYNEQFF
TRBV7-6,TRBJ2-2,CASSQGQGAGELFF
TRBV28,TRBJ2-7,CASSLLTVPSYEQYF
TRBV2,TRBJ2-1,CASRDRLYNEQFF
TRBV7-8,TRBJ2-1,CASSLGRDRYNEQFF
TRBV30,TRBJ2-2,CALHSRWTGELFF
TRBV6-2/TRBV6-3,TRBJ1-6,CASSYRDGAYNSPLHF
TRBV7-6,TRBJ2-1,CASSLRPGTGGSEQFF
TRBV6-1,TRBJ2-1,CASTPLAGGSGNEQFF
TRBV7-2,TRBJ1-1,CASSLRRGQTNTEAFF